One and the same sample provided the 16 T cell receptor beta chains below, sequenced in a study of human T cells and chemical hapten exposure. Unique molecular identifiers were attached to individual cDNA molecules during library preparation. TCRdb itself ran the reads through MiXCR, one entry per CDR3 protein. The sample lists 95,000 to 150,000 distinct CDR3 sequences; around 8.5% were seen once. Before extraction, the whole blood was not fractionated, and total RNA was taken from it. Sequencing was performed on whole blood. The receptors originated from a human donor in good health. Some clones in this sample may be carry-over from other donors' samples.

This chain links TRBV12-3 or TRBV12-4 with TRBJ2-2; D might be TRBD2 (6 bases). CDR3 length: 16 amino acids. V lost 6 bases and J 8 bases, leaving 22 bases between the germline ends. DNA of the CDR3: TGTGCCAGCAGACCGTTCCAGGGACTCTCACAGGGGGAGCTGTTTTTT. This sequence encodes CASRPFQGLSQGELFF.

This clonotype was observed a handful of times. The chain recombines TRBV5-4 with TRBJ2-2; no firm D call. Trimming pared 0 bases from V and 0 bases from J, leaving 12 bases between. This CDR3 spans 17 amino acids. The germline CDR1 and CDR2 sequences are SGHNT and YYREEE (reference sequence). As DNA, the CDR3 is TGTGCCAGCAGCTTGGCTCGCTCAGGAGCGAACACCGGGGAGCTGTTTTTT. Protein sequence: CASSLARSGANTGELFF.

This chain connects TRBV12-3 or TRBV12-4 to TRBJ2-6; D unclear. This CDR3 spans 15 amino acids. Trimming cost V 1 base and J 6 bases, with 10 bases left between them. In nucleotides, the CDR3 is TGTGCCAGCAGTTTAGGGGCACGGGTGGCCAACGTCCTGACTTTC. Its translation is CASSLGARVANVLTF.

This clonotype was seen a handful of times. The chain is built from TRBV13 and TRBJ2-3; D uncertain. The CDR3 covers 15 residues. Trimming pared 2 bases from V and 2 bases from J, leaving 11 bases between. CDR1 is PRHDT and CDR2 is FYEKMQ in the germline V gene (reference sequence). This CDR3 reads CASSLITDHTDTQYF. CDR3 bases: TGTGCCAGCAGCTTAATAACAGATCACACAGATACGCAGTATTTT.

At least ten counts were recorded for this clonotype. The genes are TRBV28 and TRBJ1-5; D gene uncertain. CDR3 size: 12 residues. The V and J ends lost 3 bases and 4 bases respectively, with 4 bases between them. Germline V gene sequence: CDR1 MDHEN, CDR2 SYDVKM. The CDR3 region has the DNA TGTGCCAGCAGTTTTGGGAATCAGCCCCAGCATTTT. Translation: CASSFGNQPQHF.

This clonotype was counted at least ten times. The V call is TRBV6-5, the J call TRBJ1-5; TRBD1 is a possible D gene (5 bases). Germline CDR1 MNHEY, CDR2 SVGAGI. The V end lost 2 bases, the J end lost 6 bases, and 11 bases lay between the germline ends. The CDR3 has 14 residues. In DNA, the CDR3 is TGTGCCAGCAGTTACGAAGGGGAAGGTCAGCCCCAGCATTTT. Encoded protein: CASSYEGEGQPQHF.

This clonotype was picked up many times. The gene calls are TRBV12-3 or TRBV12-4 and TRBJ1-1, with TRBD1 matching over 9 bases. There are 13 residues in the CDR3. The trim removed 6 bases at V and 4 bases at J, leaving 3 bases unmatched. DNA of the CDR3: TGTGCCAGCAGACCGGACAGGGGCACTGAAGCTTTCTTT. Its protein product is CASRPDRGTEAFF.

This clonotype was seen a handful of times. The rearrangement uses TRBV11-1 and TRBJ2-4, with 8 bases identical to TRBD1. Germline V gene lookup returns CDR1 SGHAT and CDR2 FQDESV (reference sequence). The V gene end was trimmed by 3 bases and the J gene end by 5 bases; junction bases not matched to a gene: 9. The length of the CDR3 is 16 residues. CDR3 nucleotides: TGTGCCAGCAGCTTCGGATCAGGGGGCTTCGAAAACATTCAGTACTTC. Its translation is CASSFGSGGFENIQYF.

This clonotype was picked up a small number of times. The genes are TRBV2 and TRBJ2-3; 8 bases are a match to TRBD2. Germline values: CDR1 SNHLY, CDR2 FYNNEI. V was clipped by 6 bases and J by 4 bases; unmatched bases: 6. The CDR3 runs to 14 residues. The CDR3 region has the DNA TGTGCCAGCAGGTTAGCGGGAAATCCAGATACGCAGTATTTT. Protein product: CASRLAGNPDTQYF.

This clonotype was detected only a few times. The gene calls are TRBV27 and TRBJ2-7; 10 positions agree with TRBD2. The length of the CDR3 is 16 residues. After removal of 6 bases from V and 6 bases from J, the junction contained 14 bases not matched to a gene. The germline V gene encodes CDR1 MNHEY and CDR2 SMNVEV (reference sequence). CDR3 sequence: CASRMWASGRLGEQYF. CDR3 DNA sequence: TGTGCCAGCAGGATGTGGGCTAGCGGGAGATTAGGCGAGCAGTACTTC.

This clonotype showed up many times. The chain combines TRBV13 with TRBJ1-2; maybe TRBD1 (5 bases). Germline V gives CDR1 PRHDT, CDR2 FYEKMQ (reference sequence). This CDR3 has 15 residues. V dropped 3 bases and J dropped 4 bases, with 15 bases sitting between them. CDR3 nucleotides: TGTGCCAGCAGCTTCGGTTTAAGGGGTAGCTATGGCTACACCTTC. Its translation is CASSFGLRGSYGYTF.

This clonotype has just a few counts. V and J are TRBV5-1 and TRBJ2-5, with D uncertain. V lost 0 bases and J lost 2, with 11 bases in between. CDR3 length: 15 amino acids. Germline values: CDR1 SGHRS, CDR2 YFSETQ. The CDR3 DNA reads TGCGCCAGCAGCTTGGCGGAATCAGAGCAAGAGACCCAGTACTTC. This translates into CASSLAESEQETQYF.

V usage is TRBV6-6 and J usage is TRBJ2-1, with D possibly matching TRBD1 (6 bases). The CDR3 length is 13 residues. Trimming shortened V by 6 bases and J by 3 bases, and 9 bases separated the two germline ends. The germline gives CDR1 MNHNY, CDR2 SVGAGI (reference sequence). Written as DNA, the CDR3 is TGTGCCAGCAGGGACAGTAGCTACAATGAGCAGTTCTTC. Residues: CASRDSSYNEQFF.

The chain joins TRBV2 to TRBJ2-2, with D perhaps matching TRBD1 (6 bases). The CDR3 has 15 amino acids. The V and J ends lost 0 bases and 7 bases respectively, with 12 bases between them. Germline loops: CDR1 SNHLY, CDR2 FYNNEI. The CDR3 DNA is TGTGCCAGCAGTGAAGCGTTACAGGGATTCGGGGAGCTGTTTTTT. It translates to CASSEALQGFGELFF.

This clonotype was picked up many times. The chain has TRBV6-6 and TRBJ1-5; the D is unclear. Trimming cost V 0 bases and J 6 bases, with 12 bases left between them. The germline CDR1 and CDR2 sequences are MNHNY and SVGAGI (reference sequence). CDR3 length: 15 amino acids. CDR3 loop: CASSYSDSSGQPQHF. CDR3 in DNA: TGTGCCAGCAGTTACTCAGATTCGTCCGGTCAGCCCCAGCATTTT.

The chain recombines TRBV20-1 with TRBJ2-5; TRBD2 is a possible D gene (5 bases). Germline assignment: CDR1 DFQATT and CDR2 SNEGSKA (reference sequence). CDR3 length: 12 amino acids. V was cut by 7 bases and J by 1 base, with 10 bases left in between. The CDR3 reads CSVGVIQETQYF. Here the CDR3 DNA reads TGCAGTGTCGGGGTAATCCAAGAGACCCAGTACTTC.